The next 10 T cell receptor beta chains were all read from a single sample in a study of OX40 agonist ivuxolimab in advanced cancers. Method: immunoSEQ multiplex PCR; TCRdb's copy keeps in-frame clones and lacks some. The table records fewer than 65,000 clones, roughly nine tenths of them present only once. The specimen comprised CD4+ or CD8+ T cells sorted from blood, sampled in a trial of the OX40 agonist ivuxolimab. The receptors originated from an adult with an advanced solid tumor such as melanoma, head and neck, liver or kidney cancer.

The V and J genes are TRBV9 and TRBJ2-3, with D uncertain. Germline V lookup: CDR1 SGDLS, CDR2 YYNGEE. Trimming took 4 bases from V and 4 from J, leaving 7 bases between them. The length of the CDR3 is 12 residues. CDR3 coding DNA: TGTGCCAGCAGCCTCGTTGCAGATACGCAGTATTTT. This codes for CASSLVADTQYF.

This clone turned up a few times. This sequence joins TRBV2 and TRBJ1-2; TRBD1 matches at 10 bases. The V and J ends lost 6 bases and 5 bases, in that order; junction bases with no gene match: 3. This CDR3 spans 13 amino acids. Germline CDR1 and CDR2: SNHLY and FYNNEI. The CDR3 DNA is TGTGCCAGCAGGGGACAGGGGTTATATGGCTACACCTTC. Translation gives CASRGQGLYGYTF.

In nucleotides, the CDR3 is TGTGCCAGCAGCCCGCCCCCAGTCCCGGACAACACAGATACGCAGTATTTT. Translation gives CASSPPPVPDNTDTQYF. The chain uses TRBV7-9 and TRBJ2-3, with D perhaps TRBD1 (5 bases). The germline V gene encodes CDR1 SEHNR and CDR2 FQNEAQ (reference sequence). Trimming removed 5 bases from V and 2 bases from J, with 20 bases in between. The CDR3 contains 17 residues.

This clone was observed once. The chain couples TRBV5-8 to TRBJ1-1; no clear D gene. Looked up from germline, CDR1 is SGHTS and CDR2 is YDEGEE. The CDR3 is 14 residues long. Trimming took 6 bases from V and 4 from J, leaving 16 bases between them. The CDR3 region has the DNA TGTGCCAGCAACAAAGGCTGGGAGGGCACTGAAGCTTTCTTT. Encoded protein: CASNKGWEGTEAFF.

This clone was seen once. The rearrangement uses TRBV7-6 and TRBJ2-7; no clear D. CDR1 and CDR2 (germline): SGHVS, FNYEAQ. The CDR3 spans 14 residues. Trimming pared 5 bases from V and 5 bases from J, leaving 16 bases between. For the CDR3, the DNA is TGTGCCAGCAGCCCGAACAAAGCTGGGAACGAGCAGTACTTC. Translating it yields CASSPNKAGNEQYF.

The chain uses TRBV5-4 and TRBJ2-3, with D maybe TRBD1 (5 bases). Trimming removed 2 bases at V and 2 bases at J, with 12 bases between. CDR3 length: 15 residues. The V gene's germline CDR1 is SGHNT and CDR2 YYREEE (reference sequence). DNA for the CDR3: TGTGCCAGCAGCTTTGGCCAGGGATCCACAGATACGCAGTATTTT. Translating it yields CASSFGQGSTDTQYF.

V is TRBV11-2 and J is TRBJ2-1; the match to TRBD2 covers 8 bases. Trimming removed 5 bases from V and 6 bases from J; junction bases left unmatched: 12. The CDR3 is 16 residues long. The germline V gene has CDR1 SGHAT and CDR2 FQNNGV. This CDR3 reads CASSPHSLAVPNEQFF. The CDR3 bases are TGTGCCAGCAGCCCCCACTCACTAGCGGTTCCCAATGAGCAGTTCTTC.

The chain joins TRBV15 to TRBJ2-2, with 8 bases identical to TRBD2. Trimming at V came to 5 bases and at J to 4 bases, leaving 3 bases not matched to a gene. This CDR3 comprises 14 residues. The V gene's germline CDR1 is LNHNV and CDR2 YYDKDF (reference sequence). CDR3 DNA sequence: TGTGCCACCAGCCGGGAGGGGATCACCGGGGAGCTGTTTTTT. Protein: CATSREGITGELFF.

This chain links TRBV11-2 with TRBJ1-2; weak D call: TRBD1 (5 bases). Trimming removed 1 base at V and 5 bases at J, with 11 bases between. Germline assignment: CDR1 SGHAT and CDR2 FQNNGV. CDR3 length: 14 residues. The DNA for the CDR3 is TGTGCCAGCAGCTTAGGGGACGCCCGTTATGGCTACACCTTC. Protein product: CASSLGDARYGYTF.

This sequence joins TRBV2 and TRBJ1-1; tentative D call: TRBD1 (5 bases). Trimming left V 0 bases short and J 7 bases short, with 9 bases between. Germline V gene lookup returns CDR1 SNHLY and CDR2 FYNNEI. The CDR3 consists of 13 residues. For the CDR3, the DNA is TGTGCCAGCAGTGAAGCGCCCAGGGTTGAAGCTTTCTTT. As protein: CASSEAPRVEAFF.